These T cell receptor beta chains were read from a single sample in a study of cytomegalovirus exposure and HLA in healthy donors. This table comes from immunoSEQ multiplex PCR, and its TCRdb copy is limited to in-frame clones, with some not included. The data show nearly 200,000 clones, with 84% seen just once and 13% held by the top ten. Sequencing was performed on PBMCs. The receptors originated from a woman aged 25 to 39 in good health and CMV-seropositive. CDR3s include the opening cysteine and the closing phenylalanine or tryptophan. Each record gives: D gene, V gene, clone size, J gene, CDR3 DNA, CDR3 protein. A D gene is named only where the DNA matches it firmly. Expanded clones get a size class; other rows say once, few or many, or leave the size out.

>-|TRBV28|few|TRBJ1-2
TGTGCCAGCAGCTCCCACAGGGCTAACTATGGCTACACCTTC
CASSSHRANYGYTF
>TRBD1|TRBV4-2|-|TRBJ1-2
TGTGCCAGCAGCCAAGCACCGGGACAGGGGAACTATGGCTACACCTTC
CASSQAPGQGNYGYTF
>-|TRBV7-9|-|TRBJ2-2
TGTGCCCCCGCTTCCGGGACAAGGAACACCGGGGAGCTGTTTTTT
CAPASGTRNTGELFF
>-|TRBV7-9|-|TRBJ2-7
TGTGCCAGCAGCTTAGAGGGGATCGAGCAGTACTTC
CASSLEGIEQYF
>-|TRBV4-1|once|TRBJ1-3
TGCGCCAGCAGCCATGAGTATGGAGAACTCGGAAACACCATATATTTT
CASSHEYGELGNTIYF
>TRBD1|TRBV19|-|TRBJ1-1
TGTGCCAGTAGTATGGGACAGGGGACTGAAGCTTTCTTT
CASSMGQGTEAFF
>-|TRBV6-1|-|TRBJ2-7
TGTGCCACCTCCCCAGGTATTAGCCCGGGGGACGAGCAGTACTTC
CATSPGISPGDEQYF
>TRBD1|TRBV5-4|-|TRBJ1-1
TGTGCCAGCAGCAGGGGACAGTTAAACACTGAAGCTTTCTTT
CASSRGQLNTEAFF
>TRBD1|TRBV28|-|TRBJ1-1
TGTGCCAGCAGTCTAGGGGGCTCTGGCACTGAAGCTTTCTTT
CASSLGGSGTEAFF
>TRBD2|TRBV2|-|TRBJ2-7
TGTGCCAGCAGGTCTAGCGGGGGTAGTTACGAGCAGTACTTC
CASRSSGGSYEQYF
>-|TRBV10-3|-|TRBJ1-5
TGTGCCATCAGTGGTGAAAGGGGCGGCAATCAGCCCCAGCATTTT
CAISGERGGNQPQHF
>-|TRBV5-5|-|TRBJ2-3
TGTGCCAGCAGCTTGGGTTTCCAGGGGCAGCAGTATTTT
CASSLGFQGQQYF
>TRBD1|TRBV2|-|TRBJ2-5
TGTGCCAGGAGGGACAGGGGCCAAGAGACCCAGTACTTC
CARRDRGQETQYF
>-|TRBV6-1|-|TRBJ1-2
TGTGCCAGCAGTGAAGTAGGCTCGGGTGGCTACACCTTC
CASSEVGSGGYTF
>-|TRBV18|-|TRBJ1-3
TGTGCCAGCTCACCCCCTACTGACTCTGGAAACACCATATATTTT
CASSPPTDSGNTIYF
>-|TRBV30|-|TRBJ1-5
TGTGCCTGGAGTGGCGGGGCCTTTGGCAATCAGCCCCAGCATTTT
CAWSGGAFGNQPQHF
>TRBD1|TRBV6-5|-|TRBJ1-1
TGTGCCAGCAGTTTGAAGGGACAGCCGCAATCATCTGAAGCTTTCTTT
CASSLKGQPQSSEAFF
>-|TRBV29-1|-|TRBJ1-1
TGCAGCGTTGAAGGAGGGGAGGGGGGGAACACTGAAGCTTTCTTT
CSVEGGEGGNTEAFF
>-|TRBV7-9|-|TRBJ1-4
TGTGCCAGCAGCCCGCCCGGTGAAAAACTGTTTTTT
CASSPPGEKLFF
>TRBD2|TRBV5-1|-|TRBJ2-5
TGCGCCAGCAGCTTCACTAGCGGGGGCCTGGAGACCCAGTACTTC
CASSFTSGGLETQYF
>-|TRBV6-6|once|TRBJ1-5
TGTGCCAGCAGTTCGTCAGGGGATCGGCAGCCCCAGCATTTT
CASSSSGDRQPQHF
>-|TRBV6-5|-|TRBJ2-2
TGTGCCAGCAGTCCGGGTCCCGGGGAGCTGTTTTTT
CASSPGPGELFF
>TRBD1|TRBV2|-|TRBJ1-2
TGTGCCAGCAGGATGGGACAGGGTGGGGGCTACACCTTC
CASRMGQGGGYTF
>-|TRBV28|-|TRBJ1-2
TGTGCCAGCACCATGGGAGGGGTTGGCTACACCTTC
CASTMGGVGYTF
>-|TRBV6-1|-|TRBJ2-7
TGTGCCAGCAGTGAACCGATTCTCAGGGCGCAGTACTTC
CASSEPILRAQYF